This T cell receptor beta chain emerged from a study of spatial heterogeneity in lung cancer. A unique molecular identifier was carried by every single TCR cDNA molecule. TCRdb ran MiXCR on the 5' RACE reads and lists one entry per CDR3 protein. The sample has about 39,000 distinct CDR3 sequences, 5.8% seen once. CDR1 ENHRY and CDR2 SYGVKD come from the germline V gene. V lost 6 bases to trimming and J lost 0 bases; unmatched junction nucleotides: 15. The CDR3 consists of 19 residues. The time point here: sample taken at primary tumor resection. Unsorted whole RNA of tumor, nontumor lung or frozen PBMC was sequenced. This clonotype was seen a handful of times.

The chain is built from TRBV10-3 and TRBJ2-1, with 9 positions matching TRBD1. This TCR was recovered from a male donor with early-stage non-small cell lung cancer. This material consisted of PBMCs, taken at surgery. In DNA, the CDR3 is TGTGCCATCAGCGCCGGACAGGGGACTCCCCTGAGCTCCTACAATGAGCAGTTCTTC. It translates to CAISAGQGTPLSSYNEQFF.